This T cell receptor (beta chain) derives from a study of cytomegalovirus exposure and HLA in healthy donors (dated by TCRdb to 2016 to 2017). For the wider study: An earlier analysis of roughly 500 of the donors reported 250 to 350 Gb of sequence data and 117 million unique TCR beta sequences from about 200 million T cells. To predict cytomegalovirus infection status, the study brought together high-throughput TCR immunosequencing, statistical association of individual TCRs with disease status, and machine learning. A later genetic analysis used genome-wide SNP genotypes for about 60% of the roughly 700 donors, treating that subset as a discovery cohort. Every repertoire in the discovery cohort had been generated on one and the same sequencing platform. Across approximately 400 genotyped donors of the cohort, an average of 235,054 unique TCR beta nucleotide sequences per donor were sequenced, and roughly 20% of those sequences were non-productive. Typing coverage varied by locus: roughly 620-640 donors for A, B, C, DRB1 and DQB1; roughly 500 for DQA1; around 570 for DPA1; around 450 for DPB1. An early release covering approximately 600 HLA-typed donors comprised about 320 gigabases of sequencing data and around 85 million unique TCR sequences. A separate validation cohort of over 95 different subjects was used in addition to the approximately 670-subject first cohort. The later analysis used no new phenotypic data to find candidate immune exposures, relying instead on TCR beta sequences and their occurrence across donors. Class I and class II HLA loci were covered by the typing at four-digit resolution. Among the approximately 400 genotyped donors, approximately 82% belonged to the genetic ancestry cluster associated with self-reported Caucasian donors. The study used immunosequencing to profile the T cell repertoires of hundreds of subjects and linked those repertoires to cytomegalovirus serostatus. An earlier analysis of 587 of the donors applied high-throughput TCR beta sequencing to assess whether each TCR beta V gene segment acted as functional or pseudogenic. Roughly 5 DR-DQ haplotypes were handled as single units for association and clustering, since linkage in the cohort was strong. A later analysis re-analyzed previously published TCR beta repertoires from 666 donors and added high-resolution HLA genotyping to study TCR occurrence patterns. Donor age, sex, ethnicity and CMV serostatus were compiled together with the repertoire data. The study aimed to test whether signatures of past pathogen exposure could be identified by cataloging public T cell receptors. General study outcomes and caveats: Linkage disequilibrium might explain the correlated functional status among segregating V segments, but an unknown experimental factor could not be excluded. Over 15 rarely observed V segments, including chromosome 9 orphons, were excluded from the earlier analysis of a few hundred of the donors because counts were too low. V-gene and J-gene trimming of TCR beta chains was associated with a missense DCLRE1C variant in a later genetic analysis, and the association was replicated in an independent cohort. In vitro tests confirmed that a few of the cytomegalovirus-associated TCR beta chains recognize cytomegalovirus antigens. The classifier was reported to diagnose cytomegalovirus status with high specificity and sensitivity in both the original cohort and the validation cohort. In a later analysis, 15,000 to 20,000 TCR beta sequences were associated with specific HLA alleles at a false discovery rate of 0.05. According to the authors, the approach could potentially be generalized to other disease states and immunological phenotypes. The study gave a list of 150 to 200 TCR beta chains associated with cytomegalovirus. According to a later genetic analysis, donors in an Asian-associated ancestry cluster had fewer N-insertions in productive TCRs than the approximately 610-donor mean. Broadly in line with IMGT annotations, most TCR beta V segments showed up in productive rearrangements about 87% or about 30% of the time in an earlier analysis of 450 to 600 of the donors. A later analysis reported that several top co-occurrence clusters appeared linked to parvovirus B19, influenza, CMV and Epstein-Barr virus. This cohort had only TCR beta chains sequenced, and the lack of alpha or paired-chain data limited which features could be detected. A later analysis found that most CMV-associated TCR beta chains appeared HLA-restricted, with HLA associations seemingly driven largely by CMV exposure. A later analysis found that TCR association rates varied across HLA loci, with DRB1 alleles showing the most associated TCRs and HLA-C alleles the fewest. Most TCR sequences were observed very rarely across donors, whereas some public TCRs were present in many individuals. A cluster of highly shared sequence variants was judged likely to be a technical artifact of the sequencing pipeline. Roughly uniform sequencing depth across donors was assumed in presence/absence analyses, although this assumption may not hold. The only immune exposure information available for the cohort was CMV serostatus. Assigning TCR associations to individual alleles was difficult when HLA alleles, especially DR and DQ, strongly co-occurred. Because HLA typing was unavailable for some donors at each locus, only the typed subset was used in association tests. A further reported finding was that TCR beta sequences accurately predicted the HLA-A and HLA-B alleles for most subjects in the first cohort. A later analysis found that HLA-associated TCR beta chains were more clonally expanded and had lower generation probabilities than equally common non-associated chains.

Libraries were constructed by the immunoSEQ multiplex PCR assay. The multiplex PCR relied on a mix of 60 forward primers for TCR Vbeta segments and 13 reverse primers for TCR Jbeta segments. The CDR3 region of rearranged TCR beta genes was amplified from genomic DNA with a multiplex PCR assay. Amplified TCR beta libraries were sequenced as 87-base-pair reads on the Illumina HiSeq System. The original pipeline was this. Across the 640 or so repertoires, a later analysis counted some 80 million unique TCR beta chains, roughly 11 million of which were shared by at least two donors. A nearest-neighbor algorithm error-corrected the raw reads and collapsed the reads into unique sequences, merging closely related sequences to remove PCR and sequencing errors. V, D and J gene segments were assigned by aligning CDR3 sequences to IMGT reference sequences. Each retained sequence needed at least a six-nucleotide match to both a V gene segment and a J gene segment. A rearrangement counted as productive if the CDR3 had no stop codons and remained in frame with V and J, and every other rearrangement counted as non-productive. CDR3 was defined according to IMGT convention as the region running from the second conserved V-encoded cysteine to the conserved J-encoded phenylalanine. In an earlier analysis of approximately 590 of the donors, sequences lacking an unambiguous match to a single V gene segment were excluded. In an earlier analysis of a few hundred of the donors, V segments were called functional above 56.7% productive rearrangements and were called segregating when the between-donor standard deviation exceeded 5%. A statistical classification framework was built to diagnose cytomegalovirus status from the catalog of TCR beta chain sequences. In a later analysis, V and J genes were assigned by comparing TCR nucleotide sequences against IMGT/GENE-DB human TR gene sequences. The TCRdist pipeline was used in a later analysis to assign CDR3 sequences and most-parsimonious VDJ recombination scenarios. In a later analysis, each TCR beta chain was defined by its CDR3 amino acid sequence together with its V-gene family, and reads without a unique V-gene family were excluded. A later analysis removed 592 highly shared, low-generation-probability nucleotide sequences to deal with suspected cross-contamination and a sequencing artifact. In a later analysis, a clonal expansion index was calculated for each public chain from normalized within-repertoire ranks of inferred template counts. In a later analysis, generation probabilities were computed using a VDJ recombination model fitted to out-of-frame rearrangements, and the results were checked against IGoR. A later analysis scored TCR-TCR, TCR-HLA and TCR-CMV co-occurrence with hypergeometric tests, applying a repertoire-size bias correction to TCR pairs. To estimate false discovery rates, a later analysis permuted the HLA or CMV assignments 20 times. In a later analysis, co-occurring TCRs were grouped using DBSCAN, and TCRdist sequence similarity was added for clustering within HLA-allele-positive subsets. Repertoires with fewer than 30,000 or more than 120,000 public chains, plus five repertoires with anomalous nucleotide sharing, were excluded from co-occurrence clustering. The table was pulled from immuneACCESS by TCRdb, which kept in-frame rearrangements only. Such tables lose some clones; where checked, under half of the loss comes from unresolved V genes, and the rest has no known cause. V and J calls and clone size are given by that table; D and trimming were obtained from the DNA. Counted in this sample were around 78,000 clones; around 60% of them appeared once. Roughly 5.6% of the sample belongs to the ten largest clones.

Remarks on this clone: The antigen it binds to is not known. Within one base of it there is no much larger clone, and no base qualities were kept.

The cohort was made up of about 610 healthy bone marrow donors. At the time of sampling, every cohort member was nominally healthy, though immune exposures that went unrecorded were likely present. The donor was CMV seropositive and was included in the group of approximately 300 seropositive cohort members. A peripheral blood sample was provided by each donor, and peripheral blood mononuclear cells were used for TCR beta sequencing. The Qiagen DNeasy Blood Extraction Kit was used to extract genomic DNA from the blood cell samples. The source of this sequence is a man aged 25-45 years in good health and CMV-seropositive. Sequenced material: PBMCs.

This receptor carries the CDR3 CASSLGIASGRYEQYF. The base sequence is TGCGCCAGCAGCCTTGGCATTGCTAGCGGGAGGTACGAGCAGTACTTC. Here the chain combines TRBV5-1 and TRBJ2-5; TRBD2 agrees with 11 junctional bases. The end of the DNA fits TRBJ2-7 better, so the J call may be wrong. From the germline V gene, CDR1 is SGHRS and CDR2 is YFSETQ. CDR3 length: 16 amino acids, cysteine to phenylalanine. This entry keeps only the CDR3 DNA: 48 bases, framed from base 1.